This TCR beta chain was captured in a study of Graves' ophthalmopathy and Graves' hyperthyroidism. Study as a whole: No treatment had been given when peripheral blood was collected at initial diagnosis. Findings of the study overall: A model of 13 signatures distinguished ophthalmopathy from stable hyperthyroidism at around 90% sensitivity and 81.08% specificity.

Many counts were recorded for this clonotype. Its antigen is not known. CDR3 regions of TCR beta were amplified from RNA transcripts. Following a first-round RT-PCR that used HTBI primers, a second-round multiplex PCR was carried out. From the multiplex PCR reads, TCRdb called clonotypes with MiXCR, one entry per CDR3 protein. The repertoire consists of about 210,000 distinct CDR3 sequences, with under 30% occurring once and the leading ten covering approximately 9.6%. The V end lost 6 bases, the J end lost 8 bases, and 14 bases lay between the germline ends. Germline CDR1 reads MNHEY; CDR2 reads SVGEGT. The CDR3 has 13 amino acids.

This TCR was recovered from a man between 50 and 59 years old with Graves' ophthalmopathy. Sequenced: peripheral blood. The V gene is TRBV6-2 or TRBV6-3, the J gene TRBJ2-4; a possible D gene is TRBD2 (6 bases). CDR3 residues: CASSWDRGDIQYF. The CDR3 DNA sequence: TGTGCCAGCAGCTGGGACCGCGGGGACATTCAGTACTTC.